The sequence of this T cell receptor (beta chain) was determined in a study of blood T cells in healthy people across ages. Findings and caveats of the study: Both higher diversity and more naive CD4+ cells marked long-lived donors when set against aged donors. Roughly linear age-related decline in beta diversity appeared, significant by age approximately 43.

Approximately 9.4 milliliters was the volume of peripheral blood drawn from each donor. Note on this clonotype: Its cognate antigen is unknown.

This CDR3 has 13 residues. Germline lookup yields CDR1 SGHTA and CDR2 FQGTGA. Trimming removed 1 base from V and 8 bases from J, with 11 bases in between. A second roughly 6 to 11 cycle PCR used barcoded and J-beta primers. Each TCR beta cDNA got a 12-nucleotide random molecular identifier. MiXCR, run by TCRdb on the 5' RACE reads, gives a single entry per CDR3 protein. The sample consists of around 1,500,000 distinct CDR3 sequences, 28% of them appearing once. The receptor's source is a woman aged 30 to 39 in good health. The sequenced material came from blood. The V and J genes are TRBV7-3 and TRBJ1-2, with D possibly being TRBD1 (6 bases). The CDR3 region has the DNA TGTGCCAGCAGCTTAAGCCCAGGGGCCGGCTACACCTTC. It yields the protein CASSLSPGAGYTF.